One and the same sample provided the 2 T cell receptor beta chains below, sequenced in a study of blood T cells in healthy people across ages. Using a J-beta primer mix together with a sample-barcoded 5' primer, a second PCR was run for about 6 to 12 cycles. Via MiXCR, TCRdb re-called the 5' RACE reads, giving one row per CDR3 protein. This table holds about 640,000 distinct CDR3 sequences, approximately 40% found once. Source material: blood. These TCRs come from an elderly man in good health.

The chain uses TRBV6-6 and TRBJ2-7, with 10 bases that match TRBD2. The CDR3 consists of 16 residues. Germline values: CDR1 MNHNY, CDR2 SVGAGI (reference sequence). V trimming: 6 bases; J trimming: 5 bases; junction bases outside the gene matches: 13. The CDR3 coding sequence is TGTGCCAGCAGGCGGAGCGGGAGGGCCTCGTCGGACGAGCAGTACTTC. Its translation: CASRRSGRASSDEQYF.

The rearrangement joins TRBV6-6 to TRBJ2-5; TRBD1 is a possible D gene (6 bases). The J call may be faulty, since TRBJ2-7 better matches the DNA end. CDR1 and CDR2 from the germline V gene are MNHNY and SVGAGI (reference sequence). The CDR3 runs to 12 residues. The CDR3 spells CASSYGQFEQYF. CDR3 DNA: TGTGCCAGCAGTTACGGACAGTTCGAGCAGTACTTC.